The 27 T cell receptor beta chains presented below share a single source sample, sequenced in a study of blood T cell repertoires in COVID-19. This table comes from immunoSEQ multiplex PCR, and its TCRdb copy is limited to in-frame clones, with some not included. Found here are almost 400,000 clones, over 85% of them singletons; the top ten hold about 1.7%. The sequencing sample was made of PBMCs or T cells enriched from blood (not recorded which). These receptors were taken from a woman in her twenties or thirties who had recovered from COVID-19.

This rearrangement joins TRBV19 to TRBJ1-1; 9 bases map to TRBD1. This CDR3 region has 14 residues. Per germline, CDR1 LNHDA and CDR2 SQIVND (reference sequence). Trimming at V came to 7 bases and at J to 3 bases, leaving 6 bases not matched to a gene. The chain's CDR3 is CASTLQGAYTEAFF. The CDR3 DNA reads as TGTGCCAGTACCCTACAGGGGGCATACACTGAAGCTTTCTTT.

The gene calls are TRBV5-1 and TRBJ2-3; 7 bases are a match to TRBD1. The CDR3 has 15 residues. Germline V gene sequence: CDR1 SGHRS, CDR2 YFSETQ. V shed 0 bases, J shed 2 bases, and the junction held 3 bases outside the gene matches. CDR3 amino acids: CASSLGDSPTDTQYF. CDR3 DNA: TGCGCCAGCAGCTTGGGGGACAGCCCCACAGATACGCAGTATTTT.

The V gene is TRBV10-3, the J gene TRBJ1-1; D unresolved. The V end lost 2 bases, the J end lost 1 base, and 20 bases lay between the germline ends. In germline, CDR1 is ENHRY, CDR2 SYGVKD. The CDR3 extends over 18 amino acids. CDR3 in DNA: TGTGCCATCAGTGAGCCACGGGATTTGGGGAAAGGGAACACTGAAGCTTTCTTT. Its protein is CAISEPRDLGKGNTEAFF.

This clone has only a few counts. V is TRBV28 and J is TRBJ1-5, with D perhaps matching TRBD1 (6 bases). Germline V lookup: CDR1 MDHEN, CDR2 SYDVKM. The V and J ends lost 5 bases and 7 bases respectively, with 18 bases between them. This CDR3 has 15 amino acids. DNA of the CDR3: TGTGCCAGCAGTGAGGGACACCCGGCAGGCCAGCCCCAGCATTTT. Translating gives CASSEGHPAGQPQHF. The full variable domain, with the rest looked up from reference TRBV28 and TRBJ1-5, is DVKVTQSSRYLVKRTGEKVFLECVQDMDHENMFWYRQDPGLGLRLIYFSYDVKMKEKGDIPEGYSVSREKKERFSLILESASTNQTSMYLCASSEGHPAGQPQHFGDGTRLSIL.

The J gene is TRBJ2-3, the V gene TRBV24-1; 7 nucleotides line up with TRBD2. V lost 4 bases to trimming and J lost 2 bases; unmatched junction nucleotides: 17. CDR3 length: 19 amino acids. CDR1 is KGHDR and CDR2 is SFDVKD in the germline V gene. The CDR3 region has the DNA TGTGCCACCAGTGACCGAACTAGCGAGAGGGACCACTACACAGATACGCAGTATTTT. It is translated as CATSDRTSERDHYTDTQYF.

The chain uses TRBV7-9 and TRBJ2-1; D ambiguous. The CDR3 covers 13 residues. The ends were cut back, 5 bases at V and 1 base at J, with 6 bases in the middle. CDR1 SEHNR and CDR2 FQNEAQ come from the germline V gene (reference sequence). DNA for the CDR3: TGTGCCAGCAGCCACCGGTCCTACAATGAGCAGTTCTTC. Amino acid sequence: CASSHRSYNEQFF.

This clone was seen a single time. The chain's CDR3 is CAWTSGLAGVETQYF. In DNA form, the CDR3 reads TGTGCCTGGACCTCGGGACTAGCGGGAGTGGAGACCCAGTACTTC. The chain couples TRBV30 to TRBJ2-5, with TRBD2 matching over 14 bases. This CDR3 has 15 amino acids. V lost 4 bases, J lost 5 bases, and 6 bases stayed unmatched. Germline assignment: CDR1 GTSNPN and CDR2 SVGIG (reference sequence).

The chain recombines TRBV5-1 with TRBJ1-6; no definite D call. The CDR3 totals 16 residues. The V gene's germline CDR1 is SGHRS and CDR2 YFSETQ. V lost 0 bases, J lost 0 bases, and 7 bases lay in between. CDR3 region: CASSLDGSSYNSPLHF. The CDR3 DNA sequence: TGCGCCAGCAGCTTGGATGGGAGCTCCTATAATTCACCCCTCCACTTT.

In DNA form, the CDR3 reads TGTGCCAGCAGCTCCCCTGGGGGCCGCACCGGAGCCAACGTCCTGACTTTC. Translated, it gives CASSSPGGRTGANVLTF. The chain uses TRBV11-2 and TRBJ2-6, with D perhaps matching TRBD1 (6 bases). CDR1 and CDR2 from the germline V gene are SGHAT and FQNNGV. The V and J ends lost 4 bases and 7 bases respectively, with 20 bases between them. The CDR3 sequence is 17 residues long.

V gene TRBV11-2 combines with J gene TRBJ1-4; D is undetermined. V was pared by 0 bases and J by 8 bases, with 16 bases between. CDR1 is SGHAT and CDR2 is FQNNGV in the germline V gene. The length of the CDR3 is 16 residues. CDR3 amino acids: CASSLERRGREEKLFF. The CDR3 DNA sequence: TGTGCCAGCAGCTTAGAGCGGCGCGGACGGGAAGAAAAACTGTTTTTT. Combining the CDR3 with reference TRBV11-2 and TRBJ1-4 gives the whole variable domain EAGVAQSPRYKIIEKRQSVAFWCNPISGHATLYWYQQILGQGPKLLIQFQNNGVVDDSQLPKDRFSAERLKGVDSTLKIQPAKLEDSAVYLCASSLERRGREEKLFFGSGTQLSVL.

The chain joins TRBV3-1 (or the pseudogene TRBV3-2) to TRBJ2-7; TRBD2 agrees at 9 bases. CDR1 LGHDT and CDR2 YNNKEL come from the germline V gene (reference sequence). CDR3 length: 17 amino acids. J gave up 1 base and V 2 bases, and 9 bases lay outside the gene matches. Here the CDR3 DNA reads TGTGCCAGCAGCCAAAAGGCTAGCGGGACCCTTTCCTACGAGCAGTACTTC. Encoded protein: CASSQKASGTLSYEQYF.

The chain's CDR3 is CASSPSVLRDRSPYGYTF. CDR3 in DNA: TGTGCCAGCAGCCCTAGCGTACTCCGGGACAGGAGTCCCTATGGCTACACCTTC. V is TRBV5-4 and J is TRBJ1-2; 8 bases agree with TRBD1. Per germline, CDR1 SGHNT and CDR2 YYREEE (reference sequence). V shed 4 bases and J 4 bases; nucleotides not matched to a gene: 18. This CDR3 has 18 amino acids.

J is TRBJ2-2 and V is TRBV11-3; 8 bases are shared with TRBD1. The CDR3 loop spans 16 amino acids. Germline V CDR1 and CDR2: SGHNT, YENEEA. With V trimmed by 4 bases and J by 0 bases, 4 bases remained unmatched. CDR3 sequence: CASSSRTGPNTGELFF. DNA of the CDR3: TGTGCCAGCAGCTCCCGGACAGGGCCGAACACCGGGGAGCTGTTTTTT. Complete variable domain (other parts from reference TRBV11-3 and TRBJ2-2): EAGVVQSPRYKIIEKKQPVAFWCNPISGHNTLYWYLQNLGQGPELLIRYENEEAVDDSQLPKDRFSAERLKGVDSTLKIQPAELGDSAVYLCASSSRTGPNTGELFFGEGSRLTVL.

V gene TRBV15 combines with J gene TRBJ2-2; TRBD2 is a possible D gene (6 bases). Trimming cost V 4 bases and J 6 bases, with 9 bases left between them. There are 13 residues in the CDR3. Germline V gene data show CDR1 as LNHNV and CDR2 as YYDKDF (reference sequence). The CDR3 loop reads CATSIGTAGELFF. The CDR3 DNA follows: TGTGCCACCAGCATTGGGACTGCCGGGGAGCTGTTTTTT.

The V gene is TRBV6-5, the J gene TRBJ2-3; 7 nucleotides agree with TRBD1. CDR1 is MNHEY and CDR2 is SVGAGI in the germline V gene. The junction had 6 bases not matched to a gene; V was cut back by 5 bases and J by 10 bases. The CDR3 contains 12 residues. This CDR3 is CASSPDRVPQYF. In DNA form, the CDR3 reads TGTGCCAGCAGTCCAGACAGGGTGCCGCAGTATTTT.

The chain joins TRBV4-1 to TRBJ2-2, with TRBD2 as a possible D gene (6 bases). Germline V CDR1 and CDR2: MGHRA, YSYEKL. V was pared by 0 bases and J by 3 bases, with 20 bases between. This CDR3 contains 19 residues. This chain's CDR3 is CASSQDLLGLASHTGELFF. The CDR3 region has the DNA TGCGCCAGCAGCCAAGATCTCTTGGGGCTAGCGTCCCACACCGGGGAGCTGTTTTTT.

The chain employs TRBV6-5 and TRBJ2-1, with D tentatively TRBD2 (6 bases). The CDR3 totals 16 residues. CDR1 is MNHEY, CDR2 SVGAGI, per germline. Trimming stripped 0 bases from V and 2 bases from J, with 11 bases between. CDR3 nucleotide sequence: TGTGCCAGCAGTTACTCGACGACGGGGGCCTACAATGAGCAGTTCTTC. Translation: CASSYSTTGAYNEQFF.

The V call is TRBV4-1, the J call TRBJ2-7, with D uncertain. The CDR3 runs to 13 residues. Germline V gives CDR1 MGHRA, CDR2 YSYEKL. The V and J ends lost 2 bases and 4 bases respectively, with 9 bases between them. This CDR3 reads CASSQRTEYEQYF. DNA of the CDR3: TGCGCCAGCAGCCAAAGAACCGAGTACGAGCAGTACTTC.

This clone was observed once. The chain is built from TRBV27 and TRBJ1-6; D call uncertain. This CDR3 region has 16 residues. V gave up 0 bases and J gave up 9 bases, with 15 bases separating them. In germline, CDR1 is MNHEY, CDR2 SMNVEV (reference sequence). CDR3 sequence: CASSLSSTRIGSPLHF. The CDR3 DNA sequence: TGTGCCAGCAGTTTATCCTCCACGAGGATAGGTTCACCCCTCCACTTT.

V and J are TRBV12-5 and TRBJ2-2, with 12 nucleotides matching TRBD1. With V trimmed by 2 bases and J by 7 bases, 11 bases remained unmatched. This CDR3 has 18 residues. Germline-derived CDR1 and CDR2 are LGHNT and FRNRAP. CDR3 coding DNA: TGTGCTAGTGGTTTGCCTTTTGGGGGACAGGGGGCAGTCGGGGAGCTGTTTTTT. Amino acid sequence: CASGLPFGGQGAVGELFF.

The genes are TRBV11-2 and TRBJ2-1; possible D gene TRBD1, 6 bases. Germline V gives CDR1 SGHAT, CDR2 FQNNGV. V shed 5 bases and J shed 6 bases, with 17 bases lying between them. The CDR3 is 15 residues long. CDR3 region: CASSPRQATRNEQFF. The CDR3 nucleotides read TGTGCCAGCAGCCCCCGACAGGCTACCCGCAATGAGCAGTTCTTC. Drawing the rest from reference TRBV11-2 and TRBJ2-1, the complete variable domain is EAGVAQSPRYKIIEKRQSVAFWCNPISGHATLYWYQQILGQGPKLLIQFQNNGVVDDSQLPKDRFSAERLKGVDSTLKIQPAKLEDSAVYLCASSPRQATRNEQFFGPGTRLTVL.

The rearrangement joins TRBV9 to TRBJ2-5; D unclear. The CDR3 spans 14 residues. Trimming pared 0 bases from V and 0 bases from J, leaving 6 bases between. Germline-derived CDR1 and CDR2 are SGDLS and YYNGEE. CDR3 region: CASSVGVDQETQYF. The CDR3 coding sequence is TGTGCCAGCAGCGTAGGTGTAGACCAAGAGACCCAGTACTTC. Full variable domain (rest looked up from reference TRBV9 and TRBJ2-5): DSGVTQTPKHLITATGQRVTLRCSPRSGDLSVYWYQQSLDQGLQFLIQYYNGEERAKGNILERFSAQQFPDLHSELNLSSLELGDSALYFCASSVGVDQETQYFGPGTRLLVL.

The chain combines TRBV11-1 with TRBJ2-4; 7 bases match TRBD2. Germline loops: CDR1 SGHAT, CDR2 FQDESV (reference sequence). The CDR3 has 14 amino acids. After removal of 2 bases from V and 7 bases from J, the junction contained 5 bases not matched to a gene. The CDR3 loop reads CASSLLAGYNIQYF. In DNA form, the CDR3 reads TGTGCCAGCAGCTTATTAGCGGGTTATAACATTCAGTACTTC.

V and J are TRBV21-1 and TRBJ2-5; the table's D call, TRBD1, was not checked against the DNA. TRBV21-1 corresponds to a pseudogene. The CDR3 runs to 16 residues. DNA of the CDR3: TGTGCCAGCAGCTCTAATGGACAGGGCGAGGGGGAGACCCAGTACTTC. Protein sequence: CASSSNGQGEGETQYF.

The chain couples TRBV4-1 to TRBJ2-6, with 10 bases that match TRBD2. With V trimmed by 3 bases and J by 0 bases, 8 bases remained unmatched. CDR3 length equals 19 residues. CDR1 and CDR2 (germline): MGHRA, YSYEKL. The CDR3 loop reads CASSQHLAGAVSGANVLTF. In nucleotides, the CDR3 is TGCGCCAGCAGCCAGCACCTAGCGGGGGCTGTCTCTGGGGCCAACGTCCTGACTTTC.

The chain links TRBV6-5 to TRBJ2-7; TRBD1 matches 9 bases. This CDR3 has 13 residues. J gave up 4 bases and V 6 bases, and 4 bases lay outside the gene matches. Germline V lookup: CDR1 MNHEY, CDR2 SVGAGI. The CDR3: CASSRDRVYEQYF. The CDR3 coding sequence is TGTGCCAGCAGCCGGGACAGGGTTTACGAGCAGTACTTC.

This chain uses TRBV18 with TRBJ1-3, with D tentatively TRBD1 (6 bases). V was cut by 1 base and J by 1 base, with 11 bases left in between. The CDR3 spans 16 residues. Germline-derived CDR1 and CDR2 are KGHSH and LQKENI. CDR3 bases: TGTGCCAGCTCACCACGGCCCAGGGGTTCTGGAAACACCATATATTTT. Residues: CASSPRPRGSGNTIYF. The whole variable domain, filled in from reference TRBV18 and TRBJ1-3, reads NAGVMQNPRHLVRRRGQEARLRCSPMKGHSHVYWYRQLPEEGLKFMVYLQKENIIDESGMPKERFSAEFPKEGPSILRIQQVVRGDSAAYFCASSPRPRGSGNTIYFGEGSWLTVV.